This entry lists 8 T cell receptor beta chains sequenced from one sample in a study of T cells expressing NK-cell markers. After re-calling the 5' RACE reads, TCRdb lists one entry per CDR3 protein, DNA absent. This sample's table reports 440,000 or so distinct CDR3 sequences. The sample comprised blood T cells: a sorted CD56 or NKG2C T cell subset, CD4+ or CD8+ T cells, or bulk PBMC T cells (not recorded which). The receptor source for this set is a woman aged 18 to 75 in good health.

This sequence joins TRBV3-1 and TRBJ2-7; TCRdb designates TRBD1, a call that cannot be tested without DNA. The CDR3 is made up of 16 amino acids. CDR1 and CDR2 from the germline V gene are LGHDT and YNNKEL (reference sequence). CDR3 sequence reads: CASSQDSPGPPAEQYF.

The gene calls are TRBV7-6 and TRBJ2-1; with no DNA, the TCRdb D assignment of TRBD1 cannot be verified. The V gene's germline CDR1 is SGHVS and CDR2 FNYEAQ. The CDR3 sequence is 15 residues long. The CDR3 loop is CASSLGTGVGNEQFF.

The chain carries TRBV7-9 and TRBJ2-3; TCRdb's D call, TRBD2, is unchecked because there is no DNA. Germline CDR1 reads SEHNR; CDR2 reads FQNEAQ (reference sequence). The length of the CDR3 is 16 residues. This CDR3 reads CASVSPTSARTDTQYF.

The V call is TRBV6-5, the J call TRBJ1-6. This CDR3 is built from 15 residues. Germline lookup yields CDR1 MNHEY and CDR2 SVGAGI. The CDR3 region is CASRYGSSYNSPLHF.

This rearrangement joins TRBV14 to TRBJ2-1; the TCRdb call, TRBD2, lacks DNA for checking. The CDR3 totals 16 residues. Germline lookup yields CDR1 SGHDN and CDR2 FVKESK. CDR3 amino acids: CASSQVLAGKLNEQFF.

V usage is TRBV7-2 and J usage is TRBJ2-1; TCRdb gives TRBD2 as the D gene, but with no DNA this cannot be confirmed. The length of the CDR3 is 15 residues. Germline V gene sequence: CDR1 SGHTA, CDR2 FQGNSA. CDR3 sequence: CASSRSGLAGNEQFF. The complete variable domain, with remaining parts taken from reference TRBV7-2 and TRBJ2-1, reads GAGVSQSPSNKVTEKGKDVELRCDPISGHTALYWYRQSLGQGLEFLIYFQGNSAPDKSGLPSDRFSAERTGGSVSTLTIQRTQQEDSAVYLCASSRSGLAGNEQFFGPGTRLTVL.

The chain has TRBV28 and TRBJ1-1. The CDR3 is 16 residues long. Germline CDR1 and CDR2: MDHEN and SYDVKM. CDR3 residues: CASSLLPAGKNTEAFF.

The chain uses TRBV27 and TRBJ2-7; TCRdb gives TRBD2 as the D gene, but with no DNA this cannot be confirmed. The CDR3 runs to 13 residues. The germline V gene has CDR1 MNHEY and CDR2 SMNVEV (reference sequence). This CDR3 reads CASSWASSYEQYF.